This TCR beta chain was documented in a study of CD8 T cells in Susac syndrome. Study as a whole: Susac syndrome patients were untreated, on corticosteroids with some adding intravenous immunoglobulin, or on intravenous immunoglobulin only.

A quantity of about 0.5 to 1 ug RNA underwent reverse transcription using random hexamers. The method of amplification for TCR beta CDR3 was immunoSEQ multiplex PCR, covering 54 Vbeta and 13 Jbeta. TCRdb redid the calling of the immunoSEQ multiplex PCR reads with MiXCR, one entry per CDR3 protein. The top ten clones hold approximately 0.41% of a sample with about 83,000 distinct CDR3 sequences, 90% to 97% of them seen once. Trimming stripped 0 bases from V and 0 bases from J, with 21 bases between. The CDR3 sequence is 21 residues long. Germline assignment: CDR1 MGHRA and CDR2 YSYEKL. TEMRA cells were enriched by FACS, and CD4+ and CD8+ T cells were negatively isolated.

This receptor was taken from a human donor with Susac syndrome. Source material: CD8+ T cells from PBMCs. V gene TRBV4-1 combines with J gene TRBJ2-6; TRBD1 is a possible D gene (5 bases). CDR3 region: CASSQDIYSTASTSGANVLTF. Written as DNA, the CDR3 is TGCGCCAGCAGCCAAGATATTTACTCGACAGCAAGCACCTCTGGGGCCAACGTCCTGACTTTC.